The source of this T cell receptor (beta chain) is a study of blood T cell repertoires in COVID-19. The data were produced by immunoSEQ multiplex PCR, yet TCRdb's version contains in-frame clones alone and is incomplete. The sample has approximately 100,000 clones, around 90% seen once. Specimen: peripheral blood. The receptor comes from a woman in her sixties with acute or convalescent COVID-19.

The CDR3: CATSKQGVSGDTQYF. Written as DNA, the CDR3 is TGTGCCACCAGTAAACAGGGGGTATCCGGAGATACGCAGTATTTT. The rearrangement links TRBV24-1 to TRBJ2-3, with TRBD1 matching over 8 bases. Trimming took 6 bases from V and 5 from J; bases not matched to a gene: 9. Germline V gene lookup returns CDR1 KGHDR and CDR2 SFDVKD. This CDR3 region has 15 residues.